This is a list of T cell receptor beta chains from one sample in a study of shared clonotypes between healthy human individuals. The table came from immunoSEQ multiplex PCR; TCRdb's copy has only in-frame clones and leaves some out. There are over 950,000 clones in the sample; 60% to 85% occur only once, and 0.89% lies in the top ten. Sequences were obtained from memory CD4+ T cells from PBMCs. Receptors were obtained from a young man in good health. Some clones in this sample may be carry-over from other donors' samples. Each CDR3 is given with its conserved first and last residue. D genes are given only for firm matches. For some rows the clone size is stated as once, few or many, or as a class when expanded; others skip it.

size	length	J	D	V	CDR3	DNA
NA	15	TRBJ2-6	NA	TRBV5-1	CASSLTSSGANVLTF	TGCGCCAGCAGCTTGACGTCCTCTGGGGCCAACGTCCTGACTTTC
NA	17	TRBJ2-7	NA	TRBV30	CAWSRPLYASSSYEQYF	TGTGCCTGGAGTAGGCCCCTCTATGCGTCGAGCTCCTACGAGCAGTACTTC
few	14	TRBJ2-1	NA	TRBV6-5	CASSFSTTTPEQFF	TGTGCCAGCAGTTTCTCGACGACAACTCCGGAGCAGTTCTTC
NA	16	TRBJ2-5	TRBD1	TRBV5-1	CASSLGGTGGRETQYF	TGCGCCAGCAGCTTGGGTGGGACAGGGGGCCGGGAGACCCAGTACTTC
NA	14	TRBJ1-5	NA	TRBV10-3	CAISDWTGNQPQHF	TGTGCCATCAGTGATTGGACAGGCAATCAGCCCCAGCATTTT
NA	14	TRBJ2-7	TRBD2	TRBV29-1	CSVARSGGPHEQYF	TGCAGCGTTGCAAGGTCGGGAGGGCCTCACGAGCAGTACTTC
NA	13	TRBJ2-1	NA	TRBV18	CASSRGTLDEQFF	TGTGCCAGCTCACGCGGGACTCTGGATGAGCAGTTCTTC
NA	15	TRBJ2-3	NA	TRBV27	CASSSRAVSTDTQYF	TGTGCCAGCAGTTCCCGAGCGGTGAGCACAGATACGCAGTATTTT
few	15	TRBJ2-1	TRBD2	TRBV5-8	CASSRTSGGYNEQFF	TGTGCCAGCAGCCGGACTAGCGGGGGCTACAATGAGCAGTTCTTC
once	17	TRBJ2-4	NA	TRBV7-9	CASSEYSGYIAKNIQYF	TGTGCCAGCAGCGAATATAGCGGCTACATAGCCAAAAACATTCAGTACTTC
few	14	TRBJ2-1	NA	TRBV27	CASSLEPSSGEQFF	TGTGCCAGCAGTCTCGAACCCAGTAGCGGTGAGCAGTTCTTC
NA	15	TRBJ2-5	TRBD2	TRBV19	CAGSMPAGAKETQYF	TGTGCCGGTAGTATGCCAGCGGGGGCGAAAGAGACCCAGTACTTC
NA	13	TRBJ1-4	NA	TRBV5-1	CASSLGANEKLFF	TGCGCCAGCAGCTTGGGAGCTAATGAAAAACTGTTTTTT
many	14	TRBJ1-2	NA	TRBV4-1	CASSQAPALVSYTF	TGCGCCAGCAGCCAAGCCCCCGCCTTAGTAAGCTACACCTTC
NA	14	TRBJ1-5	NA	TRBV28	CASSSVNSNQPQHF	TGTGCCAGCAGTTCAGTAAATAGCAATCAGCCCCAGCATTTT
once	15	TRBJ1-2	TRBD1	TRBV5-4	CASRSTGTESYGYTF	TGTGCCAGCAGATCGACCGGGACAGAATCCTATGGCTACACCTTC
many	14	TRBJ2-2	NA	TRBV7-3	CASNGGIGTGELFF	TGTGCCAGCAATGGGGGGATTGGCACCGGGGAGCTGTTTTTT
few	12	TRBJ2-2	NA	TRBV7-7	CASSARSGELFF	TGTGCCAGCAGCGCACGCTCCGGGGAGCTGTTTTTT
NA	11	TRBJ2-3	NA	TRBV7-9	CASSSDVTQYF	TGTGCCAGCAGCTCAGATGTTACGCAGTATTTT
NA	17	TRBJ2-2	TRBD1	TRBV7-9	CASSSISDRANTGELFF	TGTGCCAGCAGCTCAATTTCGGACAGGGCGAACACCGGGGAGCTGTTTTTT
NA	15	TRBJ2-3	TRBD1	TRBV4-3	CASSPGQARGDTQYF	TGCGCCAGCAGCCCTGGACAGGCGAGAGGAGATACGCAGTATTTT
many	13	TRBJ1-5	NA	TRBV6-1	CASSEVLNQPQHF	TGTGCCAGCAGTGAAGTGCTCAATCAGCCCCAGCATTTT
few	13	TRBJ2-1	NA	TRBV5-1	CASSWDPGNEQFF	TGCGCCAGCAGCTGGGACCCGGGGAATGAGCAGTTCTTC
NA	13	TRBJ2-7	NA	TRBV6-5	CASSVGRSYEQYF	TGTGCCAGCAGCGTGGGACGGAGCTACGAGCAGTACTTC
NA	10	TRBJ1-5	NA	TRBV11-3	CASTNQPQHF	TGTGCCAGCACCAATCAGCCCCAGCATTTT
once	12	TRBJ1-2	NA	TRBV9	CASGRGSYGYTF	TGTGCCAGCGGCAGGGGAAGCTATGGCTACACCTTC
NA	16	TRBJ2-7	NA	TRBV28	CASSLARLASGKEQYF	TGTGCCAGCAGTTTGGCCAGGCTAGCGAGCGGAAAAGAGCAGTACTTC
NA	16	TRBJ2-1	NA	TRBV30	CAYREGGRTSYNEQFF	TGTGCCTACCGAGAAGGGGGGCGCACCTCCTACAATGAGCAGTTCTTC
NA	14	TRBJ2-2	TRBD1	TRBV27	CASSRQGGAGELFF	TGTGCCAGCAGTAGACAGGGGGGAGCCGGGGAGCTGTTTTTT
NA	14	TRBJ1-4	TRBD1	TRBV27	CASRRQGAEGKLFF	TGTGCCAGCAGGAGACAGGGGGCAGAGGGAAAACTGTTTTTT
NA	14	TRBJ2-1	NA	TRBV7-3	CASSFLAEPNEQFF	TGTGCCAGCAGCTTCCTAGCCGAACCGAATGAGCAGTTCTTC
few	13	TRBJ1-1	NA	TRBV2	CASSDQGNTEAFF	TGTGCCAGCAGCGACCAGGGGAACACTGAAGCTTTCTTT
NA	13	TRBJ1-5	NA	TRBV29-1	CSVAANRDQPQHF	TGCAGCGTTGCCGCCAACAGGGATCAGCCCCAGCATTTT
NA	15	TRBJ1-2	TRBD1	TRBV30	CAWSVGQGYNYGYTF	TGTGCCTGGAGTGTGGGACAGGGGTACAACTATGGCTACACCTTC
NA	16	TRBJ2-1	TRBD2	TRBV25-1	CASSGNSGNYYNEQFF	TGTGCCAGCAGTGGGAATAGCGGGAACTATTACAATGAGCAGTTCTTC
NA	16	TRBJ2-1	TRBD2	TRBV9	CASSKAGLPPVNEQFF	TGTGCCAGCAGCAAAGCGGGACTACCCCCTGTAAATGAGCAGTTCTTC
NA	17	TRBJ2-2	NA	TRBV7-2	CASSLVGRGGGTGELFF	TGTGCCAGCAGCTTAGTGGGCAGGGGCGGCGGGACCGGGGAGCTGTTTTTT
once	15	TRBJ1-2	NA	TRBV6-6	CASSYQGRTNYGYTF	TGTGCCAGCAGTTACCAGGGACGGACAAACTATGGCTACACCTTC
NA	14	TRBJ2-1	TRBD1	TRBV30	CAWSDISGGNEQFF	TGTGCCTGGAGTGATATTTCAGGGGGTAATGAGCAGTTCTTC
few	15	TRBJ1-5	TRBD1	TRBV7-2	CASSFDRVPYQPQHF	TGTGCCAGCAGTTTCGACAGGGTGCCTTATCAGCCCCAGCATTTT
few	13	TRBJ1-1	NA	TRBV7-2	CASSPYKNTEAFF	TGTGCCAGCAGCCCATACAAGAACACTGAAGCTTTCTTT
NA	13	TRBJ1-2	NA	TRBV19	CASRLTANYGYTF	TGTGCCAGCCGACTAACAGCTAACTATGGCTACACCTTC
NA	16	TRBJ2-2	NA	TRBV19	CASSIGSQPNTGELFF	TGTGCCAGTAGTATAGGTTCCCAACCGAACACCGGGGAGCTGTTTTTT
NA	15	TRBJ2-1	TRBD2	TRBV6-9	CASSSGLAGVNEQFF	TGTGCCAGCAGTTCGGGACTAGCGGGAGTAAATGAGCAGTTCTTC
NA	18	TRBJ2-3	TRBD2	TRBV7-3	CASSLMPSGRGGTDTQYF	TGTGCCAGCAGCTTAATGCCTAGCGGGAGGGGGGGCACAGATACGCAGTATTTT
NA	13	TRBJ2-7	NA	TRBV2	CASSRSTSYEQYF	TGTGCCAGCAGTAGGAGTACAAGCTACGAGCAGTACTTC
NA	15	TRBJ1-2	TRBD1	TRBV7-2	CASSPWTGGAGGYTF	TGTGCCAGCAGCCCTTGGACAGGGGGCGCCGGTGGCTACACCTTC
NA	16	TRBJ2-6	NA	TRBV7-2	CASSSGGRMGANVLTF	TGTGCCAGCAGCTCCGGCGGGCGGATGGGGGCCAACGTCCTGACTTTC
NA	14	TRBJ2-7	TRBD2	TRBV30	CAWRVGGRGYEQYF	TGTGCCTGGAGGGTCGGCGGGAGGGGGTACGAGCAGTACTTC